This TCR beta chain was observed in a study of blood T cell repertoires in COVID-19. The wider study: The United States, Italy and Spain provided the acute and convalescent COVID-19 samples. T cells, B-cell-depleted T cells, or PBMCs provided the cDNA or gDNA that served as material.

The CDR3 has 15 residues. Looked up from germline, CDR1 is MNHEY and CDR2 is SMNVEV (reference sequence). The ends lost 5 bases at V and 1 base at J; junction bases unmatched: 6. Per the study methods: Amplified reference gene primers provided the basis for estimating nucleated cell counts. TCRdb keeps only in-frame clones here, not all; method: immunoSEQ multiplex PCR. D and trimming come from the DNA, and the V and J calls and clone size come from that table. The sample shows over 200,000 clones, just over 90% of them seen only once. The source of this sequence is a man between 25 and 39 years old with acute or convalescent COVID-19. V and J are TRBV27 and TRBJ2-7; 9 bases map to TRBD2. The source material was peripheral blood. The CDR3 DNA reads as TGTGCCAGCAGTATCCTGGCGGGGGGGTCCTACGAGCAGTACTTC. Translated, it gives CASSILAGGSYEQYF.